This T cell receptor (beta chain) was documented in a study of Ad26.COV2.S vaccination and SARS-CoV-2 variants. Overall study findings and caveats: Participants in the vaccine arm had higher spike-specific TCR breadth; placebo recipients had lower.

The junction had 12 bases not matched to a gene; V was cut back by 4 bases and J by 0 bases. Per germline, CDR1 MNHEY and CDR2 SMNVEV (reference sequence). The CDR3 sequence is 17 residues long. Worth noting for this clone: Its antigen is currently unknown.

Specified treatment: roughly 20 received Ad26.COV2.S at low or high dose, single or two shots; roughly 5 received placebo; per-sample allocation not given. Material that was analyzed had been drawn on day 63 after the first vaccine or placebo injection. Sequencing was performed with immunoSEQ multiplex PCR; in TCRdb, only in-frame clones are kept and a portion is missing. Of fewer than 900,000 clones detected, about 89% appear once; the ten largest clones hold nearly 1.5%. The TCR was taken from a person between 18 and 65 years old who received the Ad26.COV2.S COVID-19 vaccine or a placebo. The sequencing here drew on peripheral blood, taken in a trial of Ad26.COV2.S vaccine versus placebo. The rearrangement joins TRBV27 to TRBJ2-7; TRBD1 agrees at 7 bases. The CDR3 nucleotides are TGTGCCAGCAGTTCCTCCCCTAACAGGGGCTTCTCCTACGAGCAGTACTTC. Residues: CASSSSPNRGFSYEQYF.